This T cell receptor (beta chain) comes out of a study of beta chain features in type 1 diabetes. Study results and limitations: Type 1 diabetes patients had fewer VDJ junction insertions and more deletions.

Sorting of CD4+ naive, central memory, regulatory and stem cell-like memory cells was performed via CD45RO/CCR7/CD25/CD127/CD95/CD27. This clone came up many times. The target antigen is unknown. The entirety of the isolated RNA underwent reverse transcription, so expressed TCRB transcripts were sequenced. Profiling relied on immunoSEQ multiplex PCR, and the TCRdb table lists in-frame clones only, not all of them. This table has about 320,000 clones, 14% appearing once. The sequenced sample consisted of central memory CD4+ T cells from blood. The clonotype originates from a man aged 25-45 years in good health.

The CDR3 loop is CASSEIVNSYEQYV. The CDR3 nucleotides are TGTGCCAGCAGTGAAATCGTGAATTCCTACGAGCAGTACGTC. The rearrangement uses TRBV6-1 and TRBJ2-7, with D unresolved. Germline V lookup: CDR1 MNHNS, CDR2 SASEGT. This CDR3 contains 14 residues. V was trimmed by 2 bases and J by 1 base, leaving 9 bases between them.